These 14 T cell receptor beta chains were all obtained from the same sample, sequenced in a study of Ad26.COV2.S vaccination and SARS-CoV-2 variants. Data came from immunoSEQ multiplex PCR; TCRdb stores just in-frame clones and leaves some out. The sample carries about 410,000 clones, roughly 90% recorded once. This sample's treatment: around 19 received Ad26.COV2.S at low or high dose, single or two shots; five or six received placebo; per-sample allocation not given. The samples were gathered on day 63 after the first injection of vaccine or placebo. Sequenced material: peripheral blood, taken in a trial of Ad26.COV2.S vaccine versus placebo. These receptors originate from a person aged 18-60 years who received the Ad26.COV2.S COVID-19 vaccine or a placebo.

The CDR3 spells CASSLVSGAGNTIYF. Here the CDR3 DNA reads TGCGCCAGCAGCTTGGTCTCGGGGGCTGGAAACACCATATATTTT. The rearrangement uses TRBV5-1 and TRBJ1-3; tentatively, D is TRBD1 (5 bases). V lost 0 bases, J lost 2 bases, and 9 bases lay in between. Looked up from germline, CDR1 is SGHRS and CDR2 is YFSETQ. This CDR3 has 15 residues. Full variable domain (missing parts from reference TRBV5-1 and TRBJ1-3): KAGVTQTPRYLIKTRGQQVTLSCSPISGHRSVSWYQQTPGQGLQFLFEYFSETQRNKGNFPGRFSGRQFSNSRSEMNVSTLELGDSALYLCASSLVSGAGNTIYFGEGSWLTVV.

The V and J genes are TRBV27 and TRBJ1-1, with no clear D. Trimming took off 5 bases at V and 7 bases at J, with 17 bases between the two ends. The CDR3 has 14 amino acids. In germline, CDR1 is MNHEY, CDR2 SMNVEV (reference sequence). The CDR3 DNA is TGTGCCAGCAGTATGGGAGTCGGGTCTCTTGAAGCTTTCTTT. It is translated as CASSMGVGSLEAFF.

This clone has just a few counts. The V gene is TRBV5-1, the J gene TRBJ1-1; D is perhaps TRBD1 (5 bases). This CDR3 is built from 14 residues. Germline CDR1 is SGHRS and CDR2 is YFSETQ. The germline V and J ends were trimmed by 5 bases and 2 bases, with 13 bases remaining between them. The CDR3 nucleotides read TGCGCCAGCAGTTACTCCCAGGGAAACACTGAAGCTTTCTTT. Translated, it gives CASSYSQGNTEAFF.

V gene TRBV2 combines with J gene TRBJ1-2; D may be TRBD1 (5 bases). Germline V lookup: CDR1 SNHLY, CDR2 FYNNEI. CDR3 length equals 11 residues. V lost 7 bases and J 5 bases, leaving 8 bases between the germline ends. This CDR3 is CASTRTYGYTF. The CDR3 DNA follows: TGTGCCAGCACACGGACATATGGCTACACCTTC.

This clone was counted once. The V gene is TRBV20-1, the J gene TRBJ2-1; TRBD2 aligns across 8 bases. Per germline, CDR1 DFQATT and CDR2 SNEGSKA (reference sequence). The CDR3 covers 14 residues. V lost 3 bases and J lost 9; bases outside the gene matches: 10. The CDR3 bases are TGCAGTGCTAGTTCAGCGGGAGTGACGGTTGAGCAGTTCTTC. Its protein is CSASSAGVTVEQFF.

The V gene is TRBV10-3, the J gene TRBJ2-3; D gene ambiguous. The CDR3 length is 12 residues. Germline V lookup: CDR1 ENHRY, CDR2 SYGVKD. Trimming shortened V by 7 bases and J by 1 base, and 6 bases separated the two germline ends. DNA for the CDR3: TGTGCCATCAAGACTGGCACAGATACGCAGTATTTT. Translating it yields CAIKTGTDTQYF.

CDR3 in amino acids: CASSLATVREQFF. DNA for the CDR3: TGTGCCAGCAGCTTAGCAACGGTTCGGGAGCAGTTCTTC. The chain uses TRBV7-2 and TRBJ2-1, with D hard to call. There are 13 residues in the CDR3. The germline V gene encodes CDR1 SGHTA and CDR2 FQGNSA. V was clipped by 0 bases and J by 10 bases, with 10 bases between them.

Notes on this clone: Germline is not matched at one junction end, which may reflect a read error. The V call is TRBV18, the J call TRBJ1-5; the D gene is possibly TRBD1 (5 bases). This CDR3 region has 18 residues. Germline V gene data show CDR1 as KGHSH and CDR2 as LQKENI. The CDR3 nucleotides are TGTGCCAGCTCATCACCCCCCTGGACCGGGGACGGCAATCAGCCCCAGCATTTT. Translation: CASSSPPWTGDGNQPQHF.

The rearrangement uses TRBV5-4 and TRBJ2-1, with TRBD2 matching 8 bases. V shed 0 bases, J shed 8 bases, and the junction held 7 bases outside the gene matches. The CDR3 extends over 15 amino acids. CDR1 is SGHNT and CDR2 is YYREEE in the germline V gene (reference sequence). The CDR3 nucleotides read TGTGCCAGCAGCTTGGAGGACACCGGGAGGGATGAGCAGTTCTTC. Its protein is CASSLEDTGRDEQFF.

The CDR3 nucleotides are TGTGCCAGCTCACCACCCCGGGGGGGGTCAGATACGCAGTATTTT. Its protein product is CASSPPRGGSDTQYF. The V gene is TRBV18, the J gene TRBJ2-3; 8 nucleotides line up with TRBD2. Trimming took 0 bases from V and 4 from J; bases not matched to a gene: 3. This CDR3 region has 15 residues. Germline assignment: CDR1 KGHSH and CDR2 LQKENI.

The chain carries TRBV11-3 and TRBJ2-5; perhaps TRBD1 as D (5 bases). Germline loops: CDR1 SGHNT, CDR2 YENEEA. The V and J ends lost 1 base and 2 bases respectively, with 8 bases between them. The CDR3 runs 14 residues. The CDR3 coding sequence is TGTGCCAGCAGCTTAGGACAGCCACAAGAGACCCAGTACTTC. It encodes CASSLGQPQETQYF. Based on the CDR3 plus reference TRBV11-3 and TRBJ2-5, the full variable domain is EAGVVQSPRYKIIEKKQPVAFWCNPISGHNTLYWYLQNLGQGPELLIRYENEEAVDDSQLPKDRFSAERLKGVDSTLKIQPAELGDSAVYLCASSLGQPQETQYFGPGTRLLVL.

V is TRBV3-1 (or the pseudogene TRBV3-2) and J is TRBJ2-3; no clear D gene. The CDR3 is made up of 17 amino acids. Trimming took off 2 bases at V and 6 bases at J, with 21 bases between the two ends. CDR1 and CDR2 (germline): LGHDT, YNNKEL (reference sequence). CDR3 amino acids: CASSQFVPTALRDTQYF. Here the CDR3 DNA reads TGTGCCAGCAGCCAATTCGTCCCGACCGCCTTGCGCGATACGCAGTATTTT.

The chain joins TRBV5-4 to TRBJ2-3; TRBD2 agrees at 11 bases. The CDR3 length is 15 residues. Trimming took 2 bases from V and 5 from J; bases not matched to a gene: 4. Germline values: CDR1 SGHNT, CDR2 YYREEE (reference sequence). Here the CDR3 DNA reads TGTGCCAGCAGCTTTAGCGGGAGGGCCGGAGATACGCAGTATTTT. Its translation: CASSFSGRAGDTQYF.

This clone was seen once. The chain employs TRBV2 and TRBJ2-1, with D possibly being TRBD2 (7 bases). This CDR3 region has 15 residues. Trimming removed 7 bases from V and 2 bases from J, with 15 bases in between. The germline CDR1 and CDR2 sequences are SNHLY and FYNNEI. The CDR3 bases are TGTGCCAGCACAGAGGGGGACTACCCCTACAATGAGCAGTTCTTC. Translation: CASTEGDYPYNEQFF.